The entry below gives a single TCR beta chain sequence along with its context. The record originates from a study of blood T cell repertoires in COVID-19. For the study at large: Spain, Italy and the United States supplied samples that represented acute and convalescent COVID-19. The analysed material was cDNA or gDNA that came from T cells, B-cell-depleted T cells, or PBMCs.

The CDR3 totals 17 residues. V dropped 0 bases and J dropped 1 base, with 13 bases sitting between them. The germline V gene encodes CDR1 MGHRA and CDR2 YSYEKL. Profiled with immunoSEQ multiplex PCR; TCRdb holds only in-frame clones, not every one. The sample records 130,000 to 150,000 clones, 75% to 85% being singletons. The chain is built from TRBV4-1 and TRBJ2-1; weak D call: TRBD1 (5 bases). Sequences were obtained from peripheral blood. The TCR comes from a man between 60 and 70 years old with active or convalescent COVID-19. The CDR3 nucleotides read TGCGCCAGCAGCCAAGATGGGGCAAGGGCGTCCTACAATGAGCAGTTCTTC. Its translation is CASSQDGARASYNEQFF.